The TCR beta chain described here comes from a study of neurological immune-mediated disorders. Study observations and caveats: The study found no CDR3 amino acid sequences shared by expanded clones across subjects, suggesting private repertoires in all groups. Multiple sclerosis was found to have the least TCR clonal expansion, below healthy controls, and HTLV-1-associated myelopathy the most.

Germline CDR1 is SNHLY and CDR2 is FYNNEI. The CDR3 covers 14 residues. V gave up 9 bases and J gave up 1 base, with 13 bases separating them. This clonotype showed up just a few times. The antigen remains unidentified. The method for making cDNA was 5'RACE, and it used 10-nucleotide random UMIs. TCRdb called the 5' RACE reads again in MiXCR, with one record for every CDR3 protein. The table has tens of thousands of distinct CDR3 sequences, roughly an eighth seen once. The chain carries TRBV2 and TRBJ2-4; D possibly matches TRBD1 or TRBD2 (6 bases each). The specimen sequenced was PBMCs. The TCR originated in an older woman with HTLV-1-associated myelopathy (HAM/TSP). CDR3 loop: CASRDGGAKNIQYF. For the CDR3, the DNA is TGTGCCAGTAGAGACGGGGGCGCCAAAAACATTCAGTACTTC.